The sample holds many counts of the clone carrying this T cell receptor (beta chain). This specimen comes from a study of identical twins. TCRdb ran MiXCR on the 5' RACE reads and lists one entry per CDR3 protein. This table holds roughly 500,000 distinct CDR3 sequences, 22% found once. The CDR3 is made up of 13 amino acids. V was pared by 2 bases and J by 1 base, with 5 bases between. The data were also submitted as part of a second study, on T cells expressing NK-cell markers.

Sequenced input: CD4+ T cells sorted from blood. This TCR came from a woman in her late teens or twenties in good health. The chain has TRBV12-3 or TRBV12-4 and TRBJ1-1; D remains ambiguous. CDR3 amino acids: CASSLKANTEAFF. In DNA form, the CDR3 reads TGTGCCAGCAGTTTAAAAGCGAACACTGAAGCTTTCTTT.